The TCR beta chain under discussion was sequenced for a study of blood T cell repertoires in COVID-19. In the study overall: Some COVID-19 samples were acute and others convalescent; all came from the United States, Italy and Spain.

TCRdb's table, derived via immunoSEQ multiplex PCR, lists solely in-frame clones and lacks some. The repertoire includes around 150,000 clones, 82% of them detected once, and 20% to 25% sits in the top ten. This CDR3 has 13 residues. The V gene lost 3 bases and the J gene lost 5 bases, with 10 bases spanning the gap. Germline-derived CDR1 and CDR2 are LGHNA and YSLEER. Sequenced material: peripheral blood. The clonotype was recovered from an elderly woman with acute or convalescent COVID-19. J is TRBJ2-5 and V is TRBV4-3; TRBD2 might be the D (6 bases). For the CDR3, the DNA is TGCGCCAGCAGCCACCGGGAGTTGGAGACCCAGTACTTC. Its translation is CASSHRELETQYF.